This T cell receptor beta chain is from a study of shared clonotypes between healthy human individuals (dated by TCRdb to about 2020). Concerning the study at large: Two women and three men aged 18 to 49 years were included in the cohort. Leukapheresis yielded between about 0.85 and 10 billion PBMCs per donor. Libraries were prepared and TCR repertoires were sequenced by different laboratories using diverse techniques, in order to increase sequencing depth and limit assay-specific biases. For each donor, CD4 naive and CD4 memory were each run on three plates, CD8 naive on two plates, and CD8 memory on one plate. To estimate repertoire size and how much clonotypes are shared between individuals, the study performed deep sequencing of blood TCR repertoires from five healthy adults.

CD8 naive samples were obtained by positive selection for CCR7 among CD45RO-negative cells, yielding a CD45RA+CCR7+ population from which TemRA cells were excluded. The donors were healthy, HIV-negative adults with no recently reported acute infections or vaccinations. Every donor was a Caucasian adult living in Nashville, Tennessee, USA. After blood collection by leukapheresis, PBMCs were isolated using Ficoll-Histopaque density gradient centrifugation and then cryopreserved in the vapor phase of liquid nitrogen. Analytical flow cytometry was used to check the purity and quantity of every magnetically sorted T cell population. Genomic DNA was isolated from each sorted fraction and quantified by UV absorbance on a Nanodrop 2000c. What the research found in general, with its limitations: Rarefaction of sorted-subset datasets indicated incomplete sequencing despite the large sequencing depth. Pairwise subsampling led to the expectation that sequencing depth would affect the degree of clonotype sharing among donors. The genetic and exposure-history diversity represented was limited by the small number of donors. Naive subsets generally had larger estimated clonotype richness than memory subsets did. Sampling was restricted to blood, and TCR repertoires in tissue are likely to differ from TCR repertoires in blood. About 5% of naive CD4, 3% to 4% of naive CD8, 2.3% of memory CD4, and around 0.4% of memory CD8 clonotypes were shared across several donors. Compared with non-shared clonotypes, the clonotypes found in all four sorted-subset donors had higher generation probabilities.

In this sample, this clone turned up once. It has no known antigen specificity. Qualities for individual bases were not recorded, and no much larger clone is one base off. TCR CDR3 regions were amplified from genomic DNA by multiplex PCR using the deep immunoSEQ assay. For each cell subset, the extracted genomic DNA was distributed evenly across all wells of several immunoSEQ 96-well plates, and each plate served as one replicate. For sorted subsets, each replicate PCR was loaded with approximately 190 ng genomic DNA, equivalent to some 31,000 T cell genomes. Purified libraries were measured with a Qubit 3.0 fluorometer, size-checked on a Bioanalyzer 2100, and measured again with the KAPA Library Quantification kit. A separate single-read 150-cycle Illumina NextSeq 550 flow cell was used to sequence each immunoSEQ 96-well plate. The original pipeline was this. Because the immunoSEQ output included only junctional sequences and no quality scores, the filtering could not be the same as the filtering used for full-length reads. Sequences were annotated with PyIR, a Python wrapper for IgBLAST v1.9, and V/J genes and CDR3 were assigned using IMGT germline references. Reads with weak V/J assignments (E-value above 1e-6), missing CDR3, stop codons, out-of-frame junctions, or ambiguous translated residues were removed. A V3J clonotype was defined by an identical inferred V gene, J gene, and CDR3 amino acid sequence. The percentage overlap between two repertoires was calculated by dividing the number of shared unique clonotypes by the size of the smaller repertoire. Richness of each repertoire was evaluated using RTK rarefaction, the Chao1 estimator, and Recon v2.1 estimates of unobserved clonotypes. Generation probabilities for all TCRbeta clonotypes obtained by the gDNA method from a handful of donors were computed using OLGA. As stored in TCRdb, this immuneACCESS dataset retains in-frame rearrangements with V and J assigned. A fraction of the clones does not appear; measured against another copy, unresolved V genes explain less than half of the discrepancy, and the remainder lacks a known reason. Clonal size and the V and J genes are those of that table, whereas D and trimming came from the DNA. This sample holds about 870,000 clones; almost 95% were observed only once. Under 30% of the sample belongs to the ten largest clones.

The germline ends are 20 bases apart after V is trimmed by 5 bases and J by 3 bases. CDR1 and CDR2 (SEHNR, FQNEAQ) derive from the germline V gene (reference sequence). The CDR3 holds 16 amino acids from the cysteine to the phenylalanine. The CDR3 DNA has 48 bases and is translated from base 1. Sequenced input: naive CD8+ T cells sorted from blood. According to the study, the label for this sample's cell subset or site signals: CD45RA+CCR7+. The chain employs TRBV7-9 and TRBJ2-7, with the D gene too uncertain to name. This clonotype was sampled from a man in his thirties or forties in good health. Here the CDR3 is given as CASSPQSTLADYEQYF. The sequenced DNA is TGTGCCAGCAGCCCCCAGTCGACACTTGCAGACTACGAGCAGTACTTC.